This T cell receptor beta chain was sequenced for a study of T cells in Graves' hyperthyroidism and ophthalmopathy. About the research overall: Peripheral blood was collected at initial diagnosis, before any treatment. Study-wide results and limits: Ophthalmopathy was predicted by the model a median of roughly 6.6 months ahead of onset.

Stable Graves' hyperthyroidism denoted no ophthalmopathy progression over 18 months. V lost 5 bases and J lost 2, with 13 bases in between. The CDR3 length is 15 residues. Germline CDR1 and CDR2: SGHAT and FQNNGV. Regarding this clonotype: What it binds is unknown.

Amplification of TCR beta CDR3 regions was performed using RNA transcripts as template. HTBI primers were the set used in a first-round RT-PCR of the TCR CDR3. TCRdb re-derived calls from the multiplex PCR reads in MiXCR, one entry per CDR3 protein. This table has approximately 400,000 distinct CDR3 sequences, approximately 15% appearing once. The chain recombines TRBV11-2 with TRBJ2-1, with unresolved D. The TCR comes from a woman in her 30s with Graves' hyperthyroidism. The sample consisted of blood. The CDR3 here is CASSAGWETYNEQFF. As DNA, the CDR3 is TGTGCCAGCAGCGCAGGCTGGGAAACCTACAATGAGCAGTTCTTC.